These 16 T cell receptor beta chains were sequenced from one sample in a study of CD8+ T cells in alopecia areata. cDNA serving as the sequencing template came from extracted, reverse transcribed RNA. Some clones are missing from TCRdb's copy, which holds only in-frame ones; the method was immunoSEQ multiplex PCR. The data contain tens of thousands of clones, 46% of them seen just once; the ten biggest clones take up about 20%. Indicated treatment: oral pan-JAK inhibitor, 5-10 mg twice daily. Sample: CD8+ T cells sorted from blood, taken around week 37, from a patient treated with tofacitinib. Receptors were obtained from a human donor with alopecia areata.

The chain links TRBV9 to TRBJ2-3; no clear D gene. Germline V gene lookup returns CDR1 SGDLS and CDR2 YYNGEE. V was pared by 4 bases and J by 4 bases, with 10 bases between. The CDR3 length is 13 residues. Here the CDR3 DNA reads TGTGCCAGCAGCACCGGTGCACCAGATACGCAGTATTTT. Amino acids: CASSTGAPDTQYF.

In this sample, this clone turned up a few times. The V and J genes are TRBV13 and TRBJ1-2; 8 bases map to TRBD1. Germline values: CDR1 PRHDT, CDR2 FYEKMQ (reference sequence). V shed 5 bases and J 3 bases; nucleotides not matched to a gene: 11. The CDR3 sequence is 16 residues long. Written as DNA, the CDR3 is TGTGCCAGCAGCACCGGACAGGGAAACACTGACTATGGCTACACCTTC. Its translation is CASSTGQGNTDYGYTF.

The V gene is TRBV29-1, the J gene TRBJ2-2; 7 bases line up with TRBD2. V shed 7 bases, J shed 0 bases, and the junction held 2 bases outside the gene matches. Germline assignment: CDR1 SQVTM and CDR2 ANQGSEA. The CDR3 sequence is 13 residues long. For the CDR3, the DNA is TGCAGCGGAGCGGGACCGAACACCGGGGAGCTGTTTTTT. This gives the protein CSGAGPNTGELFF.

The chain carries TRBV11-2 and TRBJ2-1; 7 bases line up with TRBD2. This CDR3 region has 16 residues. Germline V gene data show CDR1 as SGHAT and CDR2 as FQNNGV. Losses at the gene ends were 6 bases for V and 2 bases for J; bases not matched to a gene: 10. CDR3 sequence reads: CASSLWGEGAYNEQFF. The CDR3 bases are TGTGCCAGCAGTCTTTGGGGGGAGGGCGCCTACAATGAGCAGTTCTTC.

V gene TRBV30 combines with J gene TRBJ1-4, with TRBD1 matching over 8 bases. V gave up 1 base and J gave up 8 bases; unmatched junction bases: 3. Germline CDR1 is GTSNPN and CDR2 is SVGIG (reference sequence). The CDR3 sequence is 13 residues long. Here the CDR3 reads CAWSGTGHEKLFF. Here the CDR3 DNA reads TGTGCCTGGAGTGGGACAGGGCACGAAAAACTGTTTTTT. Combining the CDR3 with reference TRBV30 and TRBJ1-4 gives the whole variable domain SQTIHQWPATLVQPVGSPLSLECTVEGTSNPNLYWYRQAAGRGLQLLFYSVGIGQISSEVPQNLSASRPQDRQFILSSKKLLLSDSGFYLCAWSGTGHEKLFFGSGTQLSVL.

The rearrangement uses TRBV9 and TRBJ2-7; D might be TRBD2 (5 bases). V was cut by 3 bases and J by 0 bases, with 7 bases left in between. CDR1 and CDR2 from the germline V gene are SGDLS and YYNGEE. This CDR3 contains 13 residues. CDR3 DNA sequence: TGTGCCAGCAGCGCACTAGACTCCTACGAGCAGTACTTC. Amino acids: CASSALDSYEQYF.

The table lists this clone with many counts. A junction end diverges from the germline sequence, so it may reflect a read error. Other DNA sequences from this sample encode an identical CDR3 as well. The chain has TRBV5-1 and TRBJ2-1; D is unclear. The length of the CDR3 is 13 residues. From germline, CDR1 is SGHRS and CDR2 YFSETQ. In nucleotides, the CDR3 is TGTGCCAGCAGCACTGGACGTTGGAATGAGCAGTTCTTC. This encodes CASSTGRWNEQFF. Using reference TRBV5-1 and TRBJ2-1 for the parts outside the CDR3, the full variable domain is KAGVTQTPRYLIKTRGQQVTLSCSPISGHRSVSWYQQTPGQGLQFLFEYFSETQRNKGNFPGRFSGRQFSNSRSEMNVSTLELGDSALYLCASSTGRWNEQFFGPGTRLTVL.

This clone was counted only a few times. The rearrangement links TRBV4-1 to TRBJ2-7; D is possibly TRBD1 or TRBD2 (5 bases each). Germline assignment: CDR1 MGHRA and CDR2 YSYEKL. The length of the CDR3 is 15 residues. V dropped 0 bases and J dropped 2 bases, with 11 bases sitting between them. The CDR3 bases are TGCGCCAGCAGCCAAGATCGGGGCAGCGCCTACGAGCAGTACTTC. It is translated as CASSQDRGSAYEQYF.

The CDR3, as DNA: TGCGCCAGCAGCCAAGGTATCGGCAGCAACACTGAAGCTTTCTTT. Protein product: CASSQGIGSNTEAFF. This rearrangement joins TRBV4-1 to TRBJ1-1; D unclear. V was pared by 1 base and J by 2 bases, with 11 bases between. This CDR3 is 15 amino acids long. Germline V lookup: CDR1 MGHRA, CDR2 YSYEKL.

The V and J genes are TRBV4-1 and TRBJ2-4, with D unclear. The CDR3 consists of 14 residues. Germline CDR1 MGHRA, CDR2 YSYEKL. V lost 0 bases to trimming and J lost 9 bases, with 12 bases between them. CDR3 in DNA: TGCGCCAGCAGCCAAGATGTGTCCCTGGGCATTCAGTACTTC. It specifies CASSQDVSLGIQYF.

This chain links TRBV27 with TRBJ2-7, with D maybe TRBD2 (5 bases). Germline V gives CDR1 MNHEY, CDR2 SMNVEV (reference sequence). Trimming removed 7 bases from V and 0 bases from J, with 16 bases in between. The CDR3 covers 15 residues. In nucleotides, the CDR3 is TGTGCCAGCAAGTATCAGGACTTAAACTCCTACGAGCAGTACTTC. Translating it yields CASKYQDLNSYEQYF.

The chain joins TRBV19 to TRBJ1-1; D ambiguous. This CDR3 region has 14 residues. Per germline, CDR1 LNHDA and CDR2 SQIVND (reference sequence). Between the trimmed V and J ends, which lost 4 bases and 0 bases, there was a span of 9 bases. This chain's CDR3 is CASSNRVLNTEAFF. CDR3 DNA: TGTGCCAGTAGTAACCGAGTACTGAACACTGAAGCTTTCTTT.

The chain combines TRBV28 with TRBJ1-5, with 7 positions matching TRBD1. The CDR3 extends over 14 amino acids. V was clipped by 2 bases and J by 7 bases; unmatched bases: 5. Germline V gives CDR1 MDHEN, CDR2 SYDVKM. CDR3 DNA sequence: TGTGCCAGCAGTTTACAGCAGGGGGGCCAGCCCCAGCATTTT. This sequence encodes CASSLQQGGQPQHF. Full variable domain (outside the CDR3, taken from reference TRBV28 and TRBJ1-5): DVKVTQSSRYLVKRTGEKVFLECVQDMDHENMFWYRQDPGLGLRLIYFSYDVKMKEKGDIPEGYSVSREKKERFSLILESASTNQTSMYLCASSLQQGGQPQHFGDGTRLSIL.

This clone occurred a few times. The CDR3 here is CSVPTANTGELFF. Written as DNA, the CDR3 is TGCAGCGTTCCGACTGCAAACACCGGGGAGCTGTTTTTT. This chain uses TRBV29-1 with TRBJ2-2; D is unclear. V lost 5 bases to trimming and J lost 2 bases, with 9 bases between them. CDR3 length equals 13 residues. Germline V gene lookup returns CDR1 SQVTM and CDR2 ANQGSEA.

This clone was counted only a few times. This chain links TRBV27 with TRBJ1-5, with D unclear. Germline assignment: CDR1 MNHEY and CDR2 SMNVEV (reference sequence). The CDR3 consists of 13 residues. Trimming left V 0 bases short and J 6 bases short, with 6 bases between. The CDR3 DNA follows: TGTGCCAGCAGTTTATCGACCCGTCAGCCCCAGCATTTT. Translating it yields CASSLSTRQPQHF.

This clone occurred a few times. The rearrangement joins TRBV7-9 to TRBJ2-7, with 7 bases identical to TRBD2. This CDR3 spans 14 amino acids. Germline loops: CDR1 SEHNR, CDR2 FQNEAQ (reference sequence). V lost 5 bases, J lost 5 bases, and 9 bases stayed unmatched. The CDR3 region has the DNA TGTGCCAGCAGCCCCCTGGGGAGGGCGGACGAGCAGTACTTC. Translation: CASSPLGRADEQYF.